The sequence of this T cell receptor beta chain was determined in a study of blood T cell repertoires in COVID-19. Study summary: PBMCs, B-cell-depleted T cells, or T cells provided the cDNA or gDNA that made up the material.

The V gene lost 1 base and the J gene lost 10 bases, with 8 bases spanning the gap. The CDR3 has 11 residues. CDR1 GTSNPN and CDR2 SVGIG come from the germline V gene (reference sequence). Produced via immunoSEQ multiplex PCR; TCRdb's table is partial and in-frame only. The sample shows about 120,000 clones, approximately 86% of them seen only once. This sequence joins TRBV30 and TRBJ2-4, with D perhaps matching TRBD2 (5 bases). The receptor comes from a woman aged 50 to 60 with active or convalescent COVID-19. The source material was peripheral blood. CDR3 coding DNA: TGTGCCTGGAGTGACCGGGGTATTCAGTACTTC. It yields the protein CAWSDRGIQYF.